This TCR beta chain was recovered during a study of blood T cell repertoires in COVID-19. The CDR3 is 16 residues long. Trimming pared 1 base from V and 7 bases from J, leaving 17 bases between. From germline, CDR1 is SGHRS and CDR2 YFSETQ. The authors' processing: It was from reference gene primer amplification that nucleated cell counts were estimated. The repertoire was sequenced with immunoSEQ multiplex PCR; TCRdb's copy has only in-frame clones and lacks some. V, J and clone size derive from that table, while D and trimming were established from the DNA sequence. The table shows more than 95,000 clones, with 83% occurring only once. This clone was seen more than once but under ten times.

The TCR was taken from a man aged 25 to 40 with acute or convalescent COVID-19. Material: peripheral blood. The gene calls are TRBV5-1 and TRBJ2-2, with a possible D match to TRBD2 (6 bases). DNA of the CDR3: TGCGCCAGCAGCTTGTTTCTGGCTAGCGCTGGCGGGGAGCTGTTTTTT. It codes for CASSLFLASAGGELFF.